The rows below give T cell receptor beta chains drawn from one sample of a study of identical twins. TCRdb independently ran MiXCR on the 5' RACE reads; one entry per CDR3 protein. Of 1.5 million to 2 million distinct CDR3 sequences listed, roughly 35% were seen once; the top ten hold around 0.25%. The sequenced material came from cord blood. The receptors shown here come from a newborn girl in good health. Both conserved end residues are part of each CDR3. D genes are given only for firm matches. A clone size is listed for some rows: how often the clone was seen (once, few, many), or a class if it is expanded.

d_gene	j_gene	abundance	v_gene	CDR3aa	CDR3nt
-	TRBJ1-2	few	TRBV14	CASSQVGGQGTINYGYTF	TGTGCCAGCAGCCAAGTCGGGGGACAAGGGACTATAAACTATGGCTACACCTTC
-	TRBJ1-5	-	TRBV12-3/TRBV12-4	CASSLGRNKGNQPQHF	TGTGCCAGCAGTCTGGGCCGTAACAAGGGCAATCAGCCCCAGCATTTT
TRBD2	TRBJ2-1	-	TRBV10-3	CAISESGLASEQFF	TGTGCCATCAGTGAGTCAGGACTAGCGAGTGAGCAGTTCTTC
-	TRBJ2-1	-	TRBV7-9	CASSWGHEQFF	TGTGCCAGCAGCTGGGGGCATGAGCAGTTCTTC
-	TRBJ1-4	few	TRBV2	CASSGGGYSTNEKLFF	TGTGCCAGCAGTGGCGGGGGATATTCAACTAATGAAAAACTGTTTTTT
TRBD1	TRBJ1-2	few	TRBV6-6	CASSYSIGAGGIEGYTF	TGTGCCAGCAGTTACTCGATCGGGGCAGGGGGAATAGAAGGCTACACCTTC
-	TRBJ2-3	few	TRBV6-6	CASSYYRLSSTDTQYF	TGTGCCAGCAGTTACTATCGACTTTCTAGCACAGATACGCAGTATTTT
-	TRBJ2-1	-	TRBV20-1	CSAVGQQFF	TGCAGTGCGGTAGGGCAGCAGTTCTTC
TRBD1	TRBJ1-1	-	TRBV20-1	CSASLTGMNTEAFF	TGCAGTGCTAGCCTGACAGGGATGAACACTGAAGCTTTCTTT
-	TRBJ1-3	-	TRBV18	CASSQPGSAGNTIYF	TGTGCCAGCTCCCAGCCCGGGAGCGCTGGAAACACCATATATTTT
-	TRBJ1-1	-	TRBV14	CASSQGGAYTEAFF	TGTGCCAGCAGCCAAGGGGGGGCATACACTGAAGCTTTCTTT
-	TRBJ2-2	-	TRBV15	CATSRDRLTGELFF	TGTGCCACCAGCAGAGATCGACTAACCGGGGAGCTGTTTTTT
-	TRBJ2-1	few	TRBV6-5	CASSYSTGPFNEQFF	TGTGCCAGCAGTTACTCCACGGGTCCTTTTAATGAGCAGTTCTTC
TRBD2	TRBJ2-7	-	TRBV5-1	CASSWTSGSISEQYF	TGCGCCAGCAGTTGGACTAGCGGGAGTATTTCCGAGCAGTACTTC
TRBD2	TRBJ2-5	-	TRBV11-2	CASSLLGGGEKETQYF	TGTGCCAGCAGCTTGCTCGGCGGGGGGGAAAAAGAGACCCAGTACTTC
TRBD2	TRBJ2-1	-	TRBV5-1	CASSSGTSSSHEQFF	TGCGCCAGCAGCTCCGGGACTAGCTCTTCCCATGAGCAGTTCTTC
TRBD1	TRBJ2-1	-	TRBV6-2/TRBV6-3	CASSYAGTVSYNEQFF	TGTGCCAGCAGTTACGCCGGGACAGTCTCCTACAATGAGCAGTTCTTC
-	TRBJ1-1	few	TRBV12-3/TRBV12-4	CASSFSDRLNTEAFF	TGTGCCAGCAGTTTCTCGGACAGATTGAACACTGAAGCTTTCTTT
-	TRBJ1-2	-	TRBV28	CAGHYGYTF	TGTGCCGGTCACTATGGCTACACCTTC
TRBD1	TRBJ1-3	-	TRBV16	CASRRGQGGNTIYF	TGTGCCAGCAGAAGGGGACAGGGTGGAAACACCATATATTTT
-	TRBJ2-3	-	TRBV10-3	CAICEGADTQYF	TGTGCCATCTGTGAGGGAGCAGATACGCAGTATTTT
TRBD1	TRBJ1-4	few	TRBV10-3	CAFLRDSHNEKLFF	TGTGCCTTTCTCCGGGACAGCCATAATGAAAAACTGTTTTTT
-	TRBJ2-1	-	TRBV7-2	CASSLAPYGDNEQFF	TGTGCCAGCAGCTTAGCCCCGTATGGGGACAATGAGCAGTTCTTC
TRBD2	TRBJ2-7	few	TRBV6-1	CASTRGSGRLRAQYF	TGTGCCAGCACCCGGGGAAGCGGGAGGTTGAGAGCGCAGTACTTC
TRBD2	TRBJ2-5	once	TRBV28	CASTAFREGETQYF	TGTGCCAGCACCGCATTTAGGGAGGGCGAGACCCAGTACTTC
TRBD2	TRBJ2-3	few	TRBV4-1	CASSQRETDTQYF	TGCGCCAGCAGCCAGCGGGAGACAGATACGCAGTATTTT
-	TRBJ2-3	-	TRBV7-2	CASSFFFTTDTQYF	TGTGCCAGCAGCTTTTTCTTTACCACAGATACGCAGTATTTT
-	TRBJ2-3	many	TRBV4-2	CASSLTEGTDTQYF	TGTGCCAGCAGCCTAACTGAGGGCACAGATACGCAGTATTTT
TRBD2	TRBJ2-3	few	TRBV10-3	CAISGSQRGTTDTQYF	TGTGCCATCAGTGGGTCCCAGCGGGGGACCACAGATACGCAGTATTTT
-	TRBJ1-5	-	TRBV6-1	CASSEFQGNQPQHF	TGTGCCAGCAGTGAGTTCCAGGGGAATCAGCCCCAGCATTTT
TRBD1	TRBJ2-7	-	TRBV5-1	CASRQGAYNEQYF	TGCGCCAGCAGACAGGGGGCCTACAATGAGCAGTACTTC
-	TRBJ2-7	-	TRBV7-2	CASSPTGWPTYEQYF	TGTGCCAGCAGCCCTACGGGTTGGCCAACCTACGAGCAGTACTTC
-	TRBJ2-1	few	TRBV5-1	CASSLDGRGNEQFF	TGCGCCAGCAGCTTGGACGGGAGAGGCAATGAGCAGTTCTTC
-	TRBJ1-2	few	TRBV7-9	CASSLGQGIYGYTF	TGTGCCAGCAGCTTAGGTCAGGGGATCTATGGCTACACCTTC
-	TRBJ2-7	-	TRBV25-1	CASSESGASYNEQYF	TGTGCCAGCAGTGAATCGGGGGCGTCATACAATGAGCAGTACTTC
-	TRBJ1-2	few	TRBV28	CASGLQGYPYGYTF	TGTGCCAGCGGGTTGCAGGGATACCCCTATGGCTACACCTTC
TRBD1	TRBJ1-2	-	TRBV12-5	CASGLSTTGGPRSGYTF	TGTGCTAGTGGTTTGTCAACCACAGGGGGCCCAAGGAGTGGCTACACCTTC
-	TRBJ2-7	-	TRBV20-1	CSARDMSSPYNEQYF	TGCAGTGCTAGAGATATGTCTAGTCCCTACAATGAGCAGTACTTC
TRBD1	TRBJ2-7	few	TRBV29-1	CSVEDRQGVYEQYF	TGCAGCGTTGAAGATCGACAGGGGGTGTACGAGCAGTACTTC
-	TRBJ1-2	few	TRBV20-1	CSAKGEGYTF	TGCAGTGCCAAGGGCGAGGGCTACACCTTC
-	TRBJ2-1	many	TRBV27	CASSLWDNYNEQFF	TGTGCCAGCAGTTTGTGGGACAATTACAATGAGCAGTTCTTC
-	TRBJ2-7	few	TRBV6-4	CASSDSTGQRSYEQYF	TGTGCCAGCAGTGACTCGACCGGACAGAGGTCCTACGAGCAGTACTTC
-	TRBJ2-1	few	TRBV24-1	CATSVGDNEQFF	TGTGCCACCTCGGTTGGGGACAATGAGCAGTTCTTC
-	TRBJ1-2	-	TRBV5-5	CASSLMSYGYTF	TGTGCCAGCAGCTTGATGTCCTATGGCTACACCTTC